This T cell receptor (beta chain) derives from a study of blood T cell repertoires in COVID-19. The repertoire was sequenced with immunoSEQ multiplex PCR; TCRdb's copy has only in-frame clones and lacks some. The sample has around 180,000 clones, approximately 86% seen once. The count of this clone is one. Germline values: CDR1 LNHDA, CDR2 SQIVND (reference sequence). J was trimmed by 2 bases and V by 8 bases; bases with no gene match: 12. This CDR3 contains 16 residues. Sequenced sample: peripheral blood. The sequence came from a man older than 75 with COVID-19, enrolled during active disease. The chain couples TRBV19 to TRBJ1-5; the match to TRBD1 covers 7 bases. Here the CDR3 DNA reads TGTGCCAGTTTAGACAGGGTGCCCTTGCGCAATCAGCCCCAGCATTTT. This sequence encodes CASLDRVPLRNQPQHF.